What follows describes a single T cell receptor (beta chain). No antigen is known for it. The data were taken from a study of T cell repertoires in cytomegalovirus infection. For the study at large: Public TCR beta signatures were indicative of both CMV infection and a matching HLA type. Study-level results: Cumulative public TCR beta family frequency identified CMV carriers with the relevant HLA. HLA-C-restricted TCR beta clonotypes specific for CMV led the ex vivo response.

CDR3 length: 13 amino acids. TCRdb redid the calling of the reads with MiXCR, one entry per CDR3 protein. The table lists just over 150,000 distinct CDR3 sequences, about 20% of them singletons. This TCR was recovered from a human donor in good health (CMV status not recorded). Some clones in this sample may be carry-over from other donors' samples. Material: PBMCs. V and J are TRBV23-1 and TRBJ2-7; tentative D call: TRBD1 (6 bases). TRBV23-1 is known as an ORF, though its function is uncertain. This CDR3 reads CAINHPGVREQYF. The DNA for the CDR3 is TGCGCAATAAATCACCCAGGGGTGAGGGAGCAGTACTTC.